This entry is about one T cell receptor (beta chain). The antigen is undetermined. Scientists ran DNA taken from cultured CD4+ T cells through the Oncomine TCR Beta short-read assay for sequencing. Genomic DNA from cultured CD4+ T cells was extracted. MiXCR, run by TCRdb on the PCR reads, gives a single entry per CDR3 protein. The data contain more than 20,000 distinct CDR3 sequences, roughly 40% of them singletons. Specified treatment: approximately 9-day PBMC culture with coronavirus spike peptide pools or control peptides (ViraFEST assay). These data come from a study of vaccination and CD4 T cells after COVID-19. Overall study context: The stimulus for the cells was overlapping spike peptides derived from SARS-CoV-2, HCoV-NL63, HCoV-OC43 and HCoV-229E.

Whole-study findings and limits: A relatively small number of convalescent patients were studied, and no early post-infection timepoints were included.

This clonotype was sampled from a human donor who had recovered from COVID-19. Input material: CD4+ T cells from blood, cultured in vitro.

CDR3 loop: CASSPQGYEQYF. The CDR3 DNA reads as TGTGCCAGCAGCCCACAGGGATACGAGCAGTACTTC. The chain recombines TRBV14 with TRBJ2-7, with TRBD1 as a possible D gene (6 bases). V was cut by 4 bases and J by 4 bases, with 8 bases left in between. CDR1 and CDR2 from the germline V gene are SGHDN and FVKESK. The CDR3 totals 12 residues. The variable domain in full, with the rest retrieved from reference TRBV14 and TRBJ2-7, is EAGVTQFPSHSVIEKGQTVTLRCDPISGHDNLYWYRRVMGKEIKFLLHFVKESKQDESGMPNNRFLAERTGGTYSTLKVQPAELEDSGVYFCASSPQGYEQYFGPGTRLTVT.